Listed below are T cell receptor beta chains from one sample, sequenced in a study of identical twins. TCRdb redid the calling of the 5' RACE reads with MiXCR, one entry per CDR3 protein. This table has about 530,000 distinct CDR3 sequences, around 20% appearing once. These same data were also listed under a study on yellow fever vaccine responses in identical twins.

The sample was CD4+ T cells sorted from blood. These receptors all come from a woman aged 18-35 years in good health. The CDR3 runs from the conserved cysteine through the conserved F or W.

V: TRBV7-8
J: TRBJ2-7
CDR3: CASSLILRTGGEQYF

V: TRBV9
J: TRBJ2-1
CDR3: CASSTRPWNNEQFF

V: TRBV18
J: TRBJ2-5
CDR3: CASFQQGAKETQYF

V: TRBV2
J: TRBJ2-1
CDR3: CARERGSYNEQFF

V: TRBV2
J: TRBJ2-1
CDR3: CASSAIRGRGGYNEQFF

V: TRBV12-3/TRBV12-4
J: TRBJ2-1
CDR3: CASSLRSGRLNEQFF

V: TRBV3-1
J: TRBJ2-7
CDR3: CASEDSSSYEQYF

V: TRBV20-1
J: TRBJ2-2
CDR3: CSARRVLAGVGNTGELFF

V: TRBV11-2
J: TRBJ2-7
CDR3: CASSLRAYYEQYF

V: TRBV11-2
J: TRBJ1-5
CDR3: CASSVDRGQPQHF

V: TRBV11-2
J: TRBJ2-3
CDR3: CASSSRTRTGERTDTQYF

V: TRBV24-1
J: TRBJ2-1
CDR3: CATSDLNSGGFGEQFF

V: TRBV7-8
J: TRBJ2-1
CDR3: CASSSGTGISRNEQFF

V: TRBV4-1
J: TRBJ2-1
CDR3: CASSQERSTAYNEQFF

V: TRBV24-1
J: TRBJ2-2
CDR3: CATSDFEGSTGELFF